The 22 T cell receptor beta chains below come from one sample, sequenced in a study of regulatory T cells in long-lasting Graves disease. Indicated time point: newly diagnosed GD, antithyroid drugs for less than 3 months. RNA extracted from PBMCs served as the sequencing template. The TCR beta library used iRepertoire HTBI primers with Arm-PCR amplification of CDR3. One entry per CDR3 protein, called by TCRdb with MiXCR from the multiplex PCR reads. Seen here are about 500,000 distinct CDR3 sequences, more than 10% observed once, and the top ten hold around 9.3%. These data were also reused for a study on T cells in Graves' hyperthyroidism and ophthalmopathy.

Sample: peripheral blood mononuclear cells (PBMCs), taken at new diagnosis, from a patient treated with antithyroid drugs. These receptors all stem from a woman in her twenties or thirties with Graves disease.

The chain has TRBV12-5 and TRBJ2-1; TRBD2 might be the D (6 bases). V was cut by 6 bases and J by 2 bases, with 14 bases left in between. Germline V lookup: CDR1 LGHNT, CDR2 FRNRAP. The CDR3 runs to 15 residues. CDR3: CASGSGTVTYNEQFF. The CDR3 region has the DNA TGTGCTAGTGGGTCCGGGACTGTCACCTACAATGAGCAGTTCTTC. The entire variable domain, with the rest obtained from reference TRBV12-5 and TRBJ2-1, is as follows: DARVTQTPRHKVTEMGQEVTMRCQPILGHNTVFWYRQTMMQGLELLAYFRNRAPLDDSGMPKDRFSAEMPDATLATLKIQPSEPRDSAVYFCASGSGTVTYNEQFFGPGTRLTVL.

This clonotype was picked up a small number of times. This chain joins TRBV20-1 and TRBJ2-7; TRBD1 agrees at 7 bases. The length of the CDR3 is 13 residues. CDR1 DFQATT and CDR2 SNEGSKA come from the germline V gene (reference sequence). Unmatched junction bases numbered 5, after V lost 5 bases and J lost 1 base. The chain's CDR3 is CSAPGTASYEQYF. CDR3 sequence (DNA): TGCAGTGCTCCCGGGACAGCTTCCTACGAGCAGTACTTC.

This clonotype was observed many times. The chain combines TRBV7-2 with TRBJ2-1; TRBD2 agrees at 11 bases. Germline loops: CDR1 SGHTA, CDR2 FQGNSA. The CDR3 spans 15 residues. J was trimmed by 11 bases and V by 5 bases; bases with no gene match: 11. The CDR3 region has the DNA TGTGCCAGCAGCGTCCCACTAGCGGGAGCTATTAAGCAGTTCTTC. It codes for CASSVPLAGAIKQFF.

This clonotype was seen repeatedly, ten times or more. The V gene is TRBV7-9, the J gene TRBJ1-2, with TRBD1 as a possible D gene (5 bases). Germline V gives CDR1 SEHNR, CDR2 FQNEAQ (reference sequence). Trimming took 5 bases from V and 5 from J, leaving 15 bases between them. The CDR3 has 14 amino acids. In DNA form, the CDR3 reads TGTGCCAGCAGCGAGATGGGGGGTTCGTATGGCTACACCTTC. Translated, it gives CASSEMGGSYGYTF.

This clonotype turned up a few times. Here the CDR3 reads CASSFLSAEAFF. DNA for the CDR3: TGTGCCAGCAGCTTTTTATCAGCTGAAGCTTTCTTT. The chain has TRBV7-2 and TRBJ1-1; D gene unclear. Between the trimmed V and J ends, which lost 3 bases and 6 bases, there was a span of 8 bases. Germline CDR1 is SGHTA and CDR2 is FQGNSA. The CDR3 contains 12 residues.

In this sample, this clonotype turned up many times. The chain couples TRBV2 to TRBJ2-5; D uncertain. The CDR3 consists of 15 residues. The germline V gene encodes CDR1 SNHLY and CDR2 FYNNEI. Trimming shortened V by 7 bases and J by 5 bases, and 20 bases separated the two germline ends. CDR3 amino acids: CASMPNLTPQETQYF. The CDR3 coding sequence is TGTGCCAGCATGCCTAACCTTACTCCCCAGGAGACCCAGTACTTC. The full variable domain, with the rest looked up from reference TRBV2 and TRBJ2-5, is EPEVTQTPSHQVTQMGQEVILRCVPISNHLYFYWYRQILGQKVEFLVSFYNNEISEKSEIFDDQFSVERPDGSNFTLKIRSTKLEDSAMYFCASMPNLTPQETQYFGPGTRLLVL.

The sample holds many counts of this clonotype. As DNA, the CDR3 is TGTGCCAGCAGCTTGCGCCGGACTAGCGTCTACGAGCAGTACTTC. The encoded protein is CASSLRRTSVYEQYF. This sequence joins TRBV5-4 and TRBJ2-7; 9 bases line up with TRBD2. The CDR3 totals 15 residues. The junction had 5 bases not matched to a gene; V was cut back by 1 base and J by 3 bases. Germline assignment: CDR1 SGHNT and CDR2 YYREEE (reference sequence).

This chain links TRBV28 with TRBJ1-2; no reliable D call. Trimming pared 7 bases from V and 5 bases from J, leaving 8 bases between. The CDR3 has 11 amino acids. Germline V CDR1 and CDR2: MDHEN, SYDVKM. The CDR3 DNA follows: TGTGCCAGCATCGACCATTATGGCTACACCTTC. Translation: CASIDHYGYTF.

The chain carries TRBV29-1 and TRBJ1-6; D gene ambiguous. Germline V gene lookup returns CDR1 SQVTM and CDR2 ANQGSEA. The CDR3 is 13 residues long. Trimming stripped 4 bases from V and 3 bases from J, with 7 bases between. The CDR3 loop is CSVGNSYNSPLHF. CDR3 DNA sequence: TGCAGCGTTGGCAACAGCTATAATTCACCCCTCCACTTT.

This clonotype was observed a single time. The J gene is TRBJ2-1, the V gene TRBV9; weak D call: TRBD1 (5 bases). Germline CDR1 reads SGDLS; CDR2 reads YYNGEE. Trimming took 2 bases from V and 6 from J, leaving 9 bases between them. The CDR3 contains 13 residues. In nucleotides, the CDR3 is TGTGCCAGCAGCGTGGGGCAGACCAATGAGCAGTTCTTC. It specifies CASSVGQTNEQFF.

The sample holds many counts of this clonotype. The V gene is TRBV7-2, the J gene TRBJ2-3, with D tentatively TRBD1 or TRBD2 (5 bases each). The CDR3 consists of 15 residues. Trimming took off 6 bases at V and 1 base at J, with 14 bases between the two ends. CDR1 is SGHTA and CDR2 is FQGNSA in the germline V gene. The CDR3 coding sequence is TGTGCCAGCAGACCAGGAACGGGACGCACAGATACGCAGTATTTT. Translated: CASRPGTGRTDTQYF.

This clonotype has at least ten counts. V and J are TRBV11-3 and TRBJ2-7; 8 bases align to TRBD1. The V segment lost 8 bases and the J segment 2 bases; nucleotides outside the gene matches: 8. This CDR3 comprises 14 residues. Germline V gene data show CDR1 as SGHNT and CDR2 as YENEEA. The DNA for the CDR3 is TGTGCCAGCTCGTCGGACAGGGTCCCCTACGAGCAGTACTTC. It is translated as CASSSDRVPYEQYF.

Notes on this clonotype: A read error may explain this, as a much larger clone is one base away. CDR3 nucleotides: TGCAGTGCTGTCAACAGGGGGCCGTCGGGGACCCAGTACTTC. Amino acid sequence: CSAVNRGPSGTQYF. This sequence joins TRBV20-1 and TRBJ2-5, with 9 bases that match TRBD1. Germline assignment: CDR1 DFQATT and CDR2 SNEGSKA (reference sequence). The CDR3 is 14 amino acids. V shed 5 bases and J 7 bases; nucleotides not matched to a gene: 11.

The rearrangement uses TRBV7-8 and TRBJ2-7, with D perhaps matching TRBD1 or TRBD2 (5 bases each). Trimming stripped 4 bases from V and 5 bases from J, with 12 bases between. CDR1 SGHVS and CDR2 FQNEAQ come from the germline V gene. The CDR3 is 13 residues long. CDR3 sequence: CASSSRGPHEQYF. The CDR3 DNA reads TGTGCCAGCAGCTCGAGGGGCCCCCACGAGCAGTACTTC.

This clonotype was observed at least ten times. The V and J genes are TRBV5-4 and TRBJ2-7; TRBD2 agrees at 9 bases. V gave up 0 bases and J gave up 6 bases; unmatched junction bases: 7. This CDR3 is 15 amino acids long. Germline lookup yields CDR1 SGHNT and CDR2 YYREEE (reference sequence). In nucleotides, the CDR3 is TGTGCCAGCAGCTTGGCTAGCGGGATAATGGGCGAGCAGTACTTC. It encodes CASSLASGIMGEQYF.

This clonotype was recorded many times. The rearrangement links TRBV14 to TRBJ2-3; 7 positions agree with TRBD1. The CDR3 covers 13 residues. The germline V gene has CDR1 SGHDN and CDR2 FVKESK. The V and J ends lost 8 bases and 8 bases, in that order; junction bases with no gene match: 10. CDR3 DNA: TGTGCCAGCTCCAGGGGGATTAGCACTACGCAGTATTTT. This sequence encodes CASSRGISTTQYF.

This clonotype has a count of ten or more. The CDR3 loop reads CASSLKATNEKLFF. CDR3 bases: TGTGCCAGCAGTCTGAAGGCAACTAATGAAAAACTGTTTTTT. The rearrangement uses TRBV28 and TRBJ1-4; D uncertain. The CDR3 loop spans 14 amino acids. CDR1 is MDHEN, CDR2 SYDVKM, per germline. V dropped 5 bases and J dropped 0 bases, with 7 bases sitting between them.

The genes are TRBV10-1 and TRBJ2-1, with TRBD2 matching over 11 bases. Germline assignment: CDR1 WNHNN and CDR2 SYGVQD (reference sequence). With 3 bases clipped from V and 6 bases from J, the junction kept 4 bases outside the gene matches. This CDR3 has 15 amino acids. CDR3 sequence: CASSDGGTSGNEQFF. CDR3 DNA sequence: TGCGCCAGCAGTGATGGTGGGACTAGCGGCAATGAGCAGTTCTTC.

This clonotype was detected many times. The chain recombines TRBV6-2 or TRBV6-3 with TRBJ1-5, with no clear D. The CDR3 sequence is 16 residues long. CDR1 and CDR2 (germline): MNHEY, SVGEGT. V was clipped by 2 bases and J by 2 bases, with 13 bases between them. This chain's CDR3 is CASSYLGPAGNQPQHF. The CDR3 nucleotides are TGTGCCAGCAGTTACCTGGGCCCCGCAGGCAATCAGCCCCAGCATTTT.

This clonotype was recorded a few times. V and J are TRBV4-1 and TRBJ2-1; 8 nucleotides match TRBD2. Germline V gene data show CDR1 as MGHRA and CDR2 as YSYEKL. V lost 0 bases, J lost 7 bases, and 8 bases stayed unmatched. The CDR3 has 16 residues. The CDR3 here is CASSQDQREIRNEQFF. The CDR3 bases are TGCGCCAGCAGCCAAGATCAGCGGGAGATAAGGAATGAGCAGTTCTTC.

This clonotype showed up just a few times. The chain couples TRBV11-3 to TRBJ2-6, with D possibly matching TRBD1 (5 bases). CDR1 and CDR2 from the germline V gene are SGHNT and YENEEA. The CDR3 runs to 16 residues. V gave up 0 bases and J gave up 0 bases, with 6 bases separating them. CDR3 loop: CASSLDGASGANVLTF. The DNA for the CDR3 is TGTGCCAGCAGCTTAGATGGGGCCTCTGGGGCCAACGTCCTGACTTTC.

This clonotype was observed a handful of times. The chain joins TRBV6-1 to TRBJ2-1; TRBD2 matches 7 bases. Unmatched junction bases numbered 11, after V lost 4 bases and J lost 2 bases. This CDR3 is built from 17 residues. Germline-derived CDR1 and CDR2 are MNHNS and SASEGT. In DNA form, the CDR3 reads TGTGCCAGCAGTGGGGAGGGCGGGAGCGGCGCCTACAATGAGCAGTTCTTC. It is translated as CASSGEGGSGAYNEQFF.